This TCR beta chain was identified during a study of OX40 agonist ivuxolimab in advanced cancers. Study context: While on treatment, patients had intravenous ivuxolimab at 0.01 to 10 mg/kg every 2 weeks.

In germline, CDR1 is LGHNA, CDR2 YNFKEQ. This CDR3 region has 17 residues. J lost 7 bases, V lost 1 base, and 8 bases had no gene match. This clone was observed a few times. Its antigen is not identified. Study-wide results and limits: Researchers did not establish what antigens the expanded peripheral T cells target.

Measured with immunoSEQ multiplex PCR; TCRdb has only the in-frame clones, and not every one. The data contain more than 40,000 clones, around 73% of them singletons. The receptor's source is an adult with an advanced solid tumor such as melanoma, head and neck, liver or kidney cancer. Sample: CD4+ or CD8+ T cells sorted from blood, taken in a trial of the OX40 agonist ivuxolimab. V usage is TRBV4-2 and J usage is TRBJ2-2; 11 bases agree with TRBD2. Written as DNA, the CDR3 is TGTGCCAGCAGCCAAGGGAGGACTAGCGGGCTGAACGGGGAGCTGTTTTTT. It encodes CASSQGRTSGLNGELFF.